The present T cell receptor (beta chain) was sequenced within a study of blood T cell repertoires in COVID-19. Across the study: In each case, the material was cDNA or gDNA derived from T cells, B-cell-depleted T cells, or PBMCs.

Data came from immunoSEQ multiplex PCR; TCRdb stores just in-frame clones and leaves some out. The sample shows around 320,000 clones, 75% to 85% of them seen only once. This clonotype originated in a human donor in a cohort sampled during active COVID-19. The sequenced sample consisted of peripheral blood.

CDR3 residues: CASSEVRARPEAFF. In DNA, the CDR3 is TGTGCCAGCAGTGAAGTCAGGGCGCGCCCTGAAGCTTTCTTT. V usage is TRBV2 and J usage is TRBJ1-1; perhaps TRBD1 as D (5 bases). Germline values: CDR1 SNHLY, CDR2 FYNNEI. V shed 1 base and J shed 6 bases, with 12 bases lying between them. CDR3 length equals 14 residues.